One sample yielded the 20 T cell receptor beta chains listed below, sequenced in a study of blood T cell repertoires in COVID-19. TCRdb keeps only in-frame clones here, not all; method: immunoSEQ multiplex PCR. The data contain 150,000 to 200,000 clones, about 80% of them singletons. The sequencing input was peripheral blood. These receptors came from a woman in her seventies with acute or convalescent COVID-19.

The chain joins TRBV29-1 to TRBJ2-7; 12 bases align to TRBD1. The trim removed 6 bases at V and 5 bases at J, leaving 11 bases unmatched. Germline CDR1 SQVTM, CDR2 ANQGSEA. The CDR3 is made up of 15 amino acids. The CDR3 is CSVAGGTGGFDEQYF. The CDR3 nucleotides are TGCAGCGTGGCCGGAGGGACAGGGGGCTTCGACGAGCAGTACTTC.

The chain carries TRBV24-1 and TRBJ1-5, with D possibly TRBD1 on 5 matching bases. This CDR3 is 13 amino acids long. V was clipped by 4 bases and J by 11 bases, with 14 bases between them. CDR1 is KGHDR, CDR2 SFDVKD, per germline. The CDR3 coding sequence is TGTGCCACCAGTGAGGGGGACTCGTCGACCCAGCATTTT. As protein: CATSEGDSSTQHF.

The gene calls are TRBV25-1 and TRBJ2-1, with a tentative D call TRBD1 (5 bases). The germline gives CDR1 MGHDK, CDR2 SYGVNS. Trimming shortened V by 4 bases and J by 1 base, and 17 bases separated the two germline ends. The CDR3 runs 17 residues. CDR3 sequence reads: CASSVGVAGGSYNEQFF. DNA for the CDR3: TGTGCCAGCAGTGTAGGGGTCGCTGGCGGTTCCTACAATGAGCAGTTCTTC.

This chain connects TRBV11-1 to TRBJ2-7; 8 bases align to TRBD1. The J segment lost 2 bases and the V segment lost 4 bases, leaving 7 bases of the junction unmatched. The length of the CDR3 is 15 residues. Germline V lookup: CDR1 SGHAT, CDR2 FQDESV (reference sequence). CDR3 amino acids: CASSYTGTGAYEQYF. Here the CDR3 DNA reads TGTGCCAGCAGCTATACCGGGACAGGCGCCTACGAGCAGTACTTC.

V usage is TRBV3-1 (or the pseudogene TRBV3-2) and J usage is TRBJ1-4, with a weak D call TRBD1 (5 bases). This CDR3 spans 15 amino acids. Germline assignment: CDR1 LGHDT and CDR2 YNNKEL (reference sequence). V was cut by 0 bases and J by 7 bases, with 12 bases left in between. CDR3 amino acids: CASSQDSGSGEKLFF. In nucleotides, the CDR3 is TGTGCCAGCAGCCAAGACTCAGGGTCTGGTGAAAAACTGTTTTTT.

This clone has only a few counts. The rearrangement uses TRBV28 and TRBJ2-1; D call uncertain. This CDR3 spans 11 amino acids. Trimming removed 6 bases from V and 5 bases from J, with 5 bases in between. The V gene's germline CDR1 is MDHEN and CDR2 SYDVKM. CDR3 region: CASRQNNEQFF. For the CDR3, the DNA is TGTGCCAGCAGACAGAACAATGAGCAGTTCTTC.

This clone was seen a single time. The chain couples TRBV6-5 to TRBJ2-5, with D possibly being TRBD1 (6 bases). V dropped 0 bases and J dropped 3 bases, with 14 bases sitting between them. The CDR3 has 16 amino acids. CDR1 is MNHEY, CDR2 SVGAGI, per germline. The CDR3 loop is CASSYSQGFRKETQYF. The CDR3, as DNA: TGTGCCAGCAGTTACTCGCAGGGGTTCCGAAAAGAGACCCAGTACTTC.

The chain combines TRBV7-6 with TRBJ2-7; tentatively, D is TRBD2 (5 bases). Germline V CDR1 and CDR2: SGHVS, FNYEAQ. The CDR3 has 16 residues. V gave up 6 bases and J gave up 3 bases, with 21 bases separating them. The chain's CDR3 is CASRTRRSISNYEQYF. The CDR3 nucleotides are TGTGCCAGCAGAACTAGGCGGTCTATCTCCAACTACGAGCAGTACTTC.

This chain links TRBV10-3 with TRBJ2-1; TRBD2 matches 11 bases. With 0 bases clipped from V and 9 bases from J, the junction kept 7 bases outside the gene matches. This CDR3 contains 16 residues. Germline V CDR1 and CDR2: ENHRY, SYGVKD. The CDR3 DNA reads TGTGCCATCAGTGAGTCGGGTAGCGGGAGGGCCAGTGAGCAGTTCTTC. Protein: CAISESGSGRASEQFF.

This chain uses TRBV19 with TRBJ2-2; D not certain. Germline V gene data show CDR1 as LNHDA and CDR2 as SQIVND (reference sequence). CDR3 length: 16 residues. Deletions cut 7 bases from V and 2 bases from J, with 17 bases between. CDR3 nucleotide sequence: TGTGCCAGTAAAGACGGAGCTTACTTAAACACCGGGGAGCTGTTTTTT. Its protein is CASKDGAYLNTGELFF.

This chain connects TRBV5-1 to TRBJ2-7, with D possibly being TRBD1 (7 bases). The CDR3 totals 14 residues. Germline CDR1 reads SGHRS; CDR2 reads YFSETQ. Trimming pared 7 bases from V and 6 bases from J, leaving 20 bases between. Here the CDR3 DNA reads TGCGCCAGCGGCGCGACAGGGACTGGGGGCGAGCAGTACTTC. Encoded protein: CASGATGTGGEQYF.

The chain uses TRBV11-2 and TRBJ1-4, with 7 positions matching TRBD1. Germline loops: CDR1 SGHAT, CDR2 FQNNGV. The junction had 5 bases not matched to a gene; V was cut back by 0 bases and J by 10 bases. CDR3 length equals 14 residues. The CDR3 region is CASSLEGTVPKLFF. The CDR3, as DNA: TGTGCCAGCAGCTTAGAGGGGACAGTCCCAAAACTGTTTTTT. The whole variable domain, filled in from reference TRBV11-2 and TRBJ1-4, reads EAGVAQSPRYKIIEKRQSVAFWCNPISGHATLYWYQQILGQGPKLLIQFQNNGVVDDSQLPKDRFSAERLKGVDSTLKIQPAKLEDSAVYLCASSLEGTVPKLFFGSGTQLSVL.

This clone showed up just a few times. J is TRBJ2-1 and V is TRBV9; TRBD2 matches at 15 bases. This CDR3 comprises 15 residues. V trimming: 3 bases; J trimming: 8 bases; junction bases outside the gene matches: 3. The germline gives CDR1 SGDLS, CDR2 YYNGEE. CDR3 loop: CASSDGLAGGYEQFF. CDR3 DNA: TGTGCCAGCAGCGACGGACTAGCGGGAGGGTATGAGCAGTTCTTC.

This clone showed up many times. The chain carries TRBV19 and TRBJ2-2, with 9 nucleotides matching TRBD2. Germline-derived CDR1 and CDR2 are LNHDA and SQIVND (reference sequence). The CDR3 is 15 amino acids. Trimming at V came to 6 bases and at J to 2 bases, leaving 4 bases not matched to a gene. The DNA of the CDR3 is TGTGCCAGTAGCCAGACTAGCGGAAACACCGGGGAGCTGTTTTTT. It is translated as CASSQTSGNTGELFF.

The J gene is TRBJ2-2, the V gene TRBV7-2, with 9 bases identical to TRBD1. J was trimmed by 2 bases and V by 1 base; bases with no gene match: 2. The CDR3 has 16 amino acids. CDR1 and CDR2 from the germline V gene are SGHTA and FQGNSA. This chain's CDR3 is CASSLGTGVNTGELFF. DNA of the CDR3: TGTGCCAGCAGCTTAGGGACAGGGGTAAACACCGGGGAGCTGTTTTTT. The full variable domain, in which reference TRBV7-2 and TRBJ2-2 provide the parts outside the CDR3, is GAGVSQSPSNKVTEKGKDVELRCDPISGHTALYWYRQSLGQGLEFLIYFQGNSAPDKSGLPSDRFSAERTGGSVSTLTIQRTQQEDSAVYLCASSLGTGVNTGELFFGEGSRLTVL.

CDR3 region: CSVEGPGASTDTQYF. The CDR3 nucleotides read TGCAGCGTTGAAGGTCCAGGGGCTAGCACAGATACGCAGTATTTT. The chain recombines TRBV29-1 with TRBJ2-3; the D gene is possibly TRBD1 (6 bases). The CDR3 is made up of 15 amino acids. V lost 1 base to trimming and J lost 0 bases, with 11 bases between them. Germline assignment: CDR1 SQVTM and CDR2 ANQGSEA.

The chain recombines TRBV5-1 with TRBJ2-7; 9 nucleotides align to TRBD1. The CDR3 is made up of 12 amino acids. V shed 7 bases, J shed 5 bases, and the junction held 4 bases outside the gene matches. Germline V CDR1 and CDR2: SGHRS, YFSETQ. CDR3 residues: CASSTGGHEQYF. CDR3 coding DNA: TGCGCCAGCTCGACAGGGGGGCACGAGCAGTACTTC. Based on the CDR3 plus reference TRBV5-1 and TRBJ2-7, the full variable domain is KAGVTQTPRYLIKTRGQQVTLSCSPISGHRSVSWYQQTPGQGLQFLFEYFSETQRNKGNFPGRFSGRQFSNSRSEMNVSTLELGDSALYLCASSTGGHEQYFGPGTRLTVT.

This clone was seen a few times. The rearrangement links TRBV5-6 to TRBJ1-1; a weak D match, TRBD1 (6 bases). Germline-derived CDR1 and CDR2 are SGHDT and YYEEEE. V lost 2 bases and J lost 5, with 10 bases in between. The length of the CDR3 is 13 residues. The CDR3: CASSFRGKTEAFF. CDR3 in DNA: TGTGCCAGCAGCTTCAGGGGTAAAACTGAAGCTTTCTTT.

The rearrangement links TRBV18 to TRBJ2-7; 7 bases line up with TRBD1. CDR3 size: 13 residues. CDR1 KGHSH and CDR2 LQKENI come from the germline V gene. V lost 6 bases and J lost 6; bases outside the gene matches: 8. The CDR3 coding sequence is TGTGCCAGCTCCCCCTCCAGGGGGAGCGAGCAGTACTTC. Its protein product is CASSPSRGSEQYF.

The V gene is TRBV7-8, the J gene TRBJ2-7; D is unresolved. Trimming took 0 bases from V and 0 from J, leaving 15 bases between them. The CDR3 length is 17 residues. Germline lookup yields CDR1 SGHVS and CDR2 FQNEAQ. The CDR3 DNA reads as TGTGCCAGCAGCTTAGCGCGAGAACACAGAGTCTCCTACGAGCAGTACTTC. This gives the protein CASSLAREHRVSYEQYF.